This entry lists 18 T cell receptor beta chains sequenced from one sample in a study of blood T cell repertoires in COVID-19. The table came from immunoSEQ multiplex PCR; TCRdb's copy has only in-frame clones and leaves some out. The sample has more than 250,000 clones, roughly 88% seen once. The sequenced sample was peripheral blood. Every receptor here comes from a woman between 50 and 59 years old with acute or convalescent COVID-19.

The V and J genes are TRBV27 and TRBJ2-5; 7 bases match TRBD1. CDR1 MNHEY and CDR2 SMNVEV come from the germline V gene (reference sequence). V lost 5 bases to trimming and J lost 5 bases; unmatched junction nucleotides: 5. The CDR3 is 13 residues long. The CDR3 protein is CASSPPTGETQYF. The CDR3 DNA sequence: TGTGCCAGCAGTCCTCCGACAGGGGAGACCCAGTACTTC.

The rearrangement joins TRBV27 to TRBJ1-1; D call uncertain. This CDR3 comprises 14 residues. V shed 3 bases and J shed 4 bases, with 12 bases lying between them. Germline assignment: CDR1 MNHEY and CDR2 SMNVEV (reference sequence). The CDR3 DNA reads TGTGCCAGCAGTTTGTGGCCCCGGGGCACTGAAGCTTTCTTT. As protein: CASSLWPRGTEAFF.

This rearrangement joins TRBV27 to TRBJ1-2, with D possibly TRBD1 on 5 matching bases. Trimming cost V 0 bases and J 4 bases, with 12 bases left between them. The germline CDR1 and CDR2 sequences are MNHEY and SMNVEV (reference sequence). The CDR3 has 15 residues. The CDR3 is CASSLSGRTSYGYTF. The CDR3, as DNA: TGTGCCAGCAGTTTATCGGGGCGGACCAGCTATGGCTACACCTTC.

The V call is TRBV5-1, the J call TRBJ2-1; perhaps TRBD2 as D (5 bases). Per the germline V gene, CDR1 is SGHRS and CDR2 is YFSETQ. The CDR3 covers 15 residues. Trimming removed 0 bases from V and 9 bases from J, with 16 bases in between. The CDR3 loop reads CASSLVNPEESEQFF. The CDR3 DNA is TGCGCCAGCAGCTTGGTGAACCCGGAGGAGTCTGAGCAGTTCTTC.

This chain connects TRBV13 to TRBJ1-1; TRBD1 aligns across 8 bases. This CDR3 has 14 residues. V dropped 6 bases and J dropped 1; count of bases not matched to a gene: 4. From germline, CDR1 is PRHDT and CDR2 FYEKMQ (reference sequence). DNA for the CDR3: TGTGCCAGCAGAACCGGGACAGGGAACACTGAAGCTTTCTTT. Translated: CASRTGTGNTEAFF.

This sequence joins TRBV6-4 and TRBJ2-1; D is perhaps TRBD2 (7 bases). V gave up 4 bases and J gave up 4 bases, with 14 bases separating them. The germline CDR1 and CDR2 sequences are MRHNA and SNTAGT. The CDR3 extends over 15 amino acids. CDR3 DNA: TGTGCCAGCAGTGCCGAGGGGGGAGGGTACAATGAGCAGTTCTTC. It codes for CASSAEGGGYNEQFF.

The rearrangement links TRBV6-5 to TRBJ2-3; 10 bases are shared with TRBD2. V lost 4 bases, J lost 5 bases, and 6 bases stayed unmatched. This CDR3 comprises 15 residues. The germline gives CDR1 MNHEY, CDR2 SVGAGI. This CDR3 reads CASSSPAGGVDTQYF. In nucleotides, the CDR3 is TGTGCCAGCAGTTCCCCAGCGGGAGGGGTAGATACGCAGTATTTT.

The V call is TRBV6-5, the J call TRBJ1-1; D possibly corresponds to TRBD1 (6 bases). CDR1 and CDR2 (germline): MNHEY, SVGAGI. V was clipped by 0 bases and J by 10 bases, with 15 bases between them. The CDR3 spans 14 residues. The CDR3 nucleotides read TGTGCCAGCAGTTACTCAGTCAGGGGAGATTCAGCTTTCTTT. Residues: CASSYSVRGDSAFF.

This chain uses TRBV28 with TRBJ2-3; a weak D match, TRBD1 (5 bases). Germline CDR1 MDHEN, CDR2 SYDVKM. CDR3 length: 16 amino acids. V was pared by 3 bases and J by 6 bases, with 19 bases between. The CDR3 DNA reads TGTGCCAGCAGTTTGGGAAGGGGAAACGTCGGGGATACGCAGTATTTT. Translating it yields CASSLGRGNVGDTQYF.

This rearrangement joins TRBV5-1 to TRBJ1-5; 9 positions match TRBD1. V shed 2 bases and J 4 bases; nucleotides not matched to a gene: 7. CDR1 is SGHRS and CDR2 is YFSETQ in the germline V gene. The CDR3 sequence is 16 residues long. The CDR3 region is CASSFSPGQGNQPQHF. The CDR3 DNA reads TGCGCCAGCAGCTTTTCCCCGGGACAGGGTAATCAGCCCCAGCATTTT.

This chain links TRBV4-2 with TRBJ2-3, with TRBD1 identical over 8 bases. The CDR3 runs 17 residues. The germline V gene encodes CDR1 LGHNA and CDR2 YNFKEQ. The junction had 12 bases not matched to a gene; V was cut back by 4 bases and J by 3 bases. CDR3 coding DNA: TGTGCCAGCAGCCGTACCCCGGACAGGGATCGGACAGATACGCAGTATTTT. It specifies CASSRTPDRDRTDTQYF.

The rearrangement uses TRBV5-1 and TRBJ2-2; 8 bases line up with TRBD2. The V gene end was trimmed by 7 bases and the J gene end by 0 bases; junction bases not matched to a gene: 2. This CDR3 is built from 14 residues. Germline V gives CDR1 SGHRS, CDR2 YFSETQ. The CDR3 sequence: CASRGGANTGELFF. The CDR3 DNA is TGCGCCAGCCGGGGGGGAGCGAACACCGGGGAGCTGTTTTTT.

This sequence joins TRBV3-1 (or the pseudogene TRBV3-2) and TRBJ1-5, with D possibly being TRBD1 (5 bases). Germline-derived CDR1 and CDR2 are LGHDT and YNNKEL (reference sequence). The CDR3 has 17 amino acids. The V gene lost 2 bases and the J gene lost 4 bases, with 18 bases spanning the gap. CDR3 bases: TGTGCCAGCAGCCAAAACAGGTACTCGCCTAATAATCAGCCCCAGCATTTT. Its protein is CASSQNRYSPNNQPQHF.

The chain has TRBV24-1 and TRBJ2-5; tentatively, D is TRBD1 (6 bases). The CDR3 runs to 14 residues. Germline CDR1 is KGHDR and CDR2 is SFDVKD. V lost 0 bases, J lost 2 bases, and 6 bases lay in between. The CDR3, as DNA: TGTGCCACCAGTGATTTGCAGGGGCAAGAGACCCAGTACTTC. Amino acids: CATSDLQGQETQYF.

V usage is TRBV9 and J usage is TRBJ2-1; unclear D gene. The germline V gene has CDR1 SGDLS and CDR2 YYNGEE. CDR3 length: 13 residues. Trimming pared 1 base from V and 6 bases from J, leaving 8 bases between. DNA of the CDR3: TGTGCCAGCAGCGTAAGATCCGGCAATGAGCAGTTCTTC. This encodes CASSVRSGNEQFF.

The chain couples TRBV18 to TRBJ1-5, with unresolved D. V was clipped by 2 bases and J by 0 bases, with 8 bases between them. Germline V gives CDR1 KGHSH, CDR2 LQKENI. The CDR3 runs 15 residues. CDR3 region: CASSPAIDSNQPQHF. The CDR3 region has the DNA TGTGCCAGCTCACCAGCGATAGATAGCAATCAGCCCCAGCATTTT.

This chain connects TRBV19 to TRBJ1-2; D is unclear. This CDR3 region has 14 residues. V was clipped by 5 bases and J by 0 bases, with 10 bases between them. CDR1 LNHDA and CDR2 SQIVND come from the germline V gene (reference sequence). The CDR3: CASSQTGPNYGYTF. The CDR3, as DNA: TGTGCCAGTAGTCAGACGGGTCCTAACTATGGCTACACCTTC.

The chain recombines TRBV28 with TRBJ2-1, with 10 positions matching TRBD2. With 5 bases clipped from V and 8 bases from J, the junction kept 15 bases outside the gene matches. Germline V lookup: CDR1 MDHEN, CDR2 SYDVKM. This CDR3 is 17 amino acids long. For the CDR3, the DNA is TGTGCCAGCAGTAATACCCCCGGGGCTAGCGGGAGCGATGAGCAGTTCTTC. It translates to CASSNTPGASGSDEQFF.